This entry lists 24 T cell receptor beta chains sequenced from one sample in a study of T cell changes during pregnancy in multiple sclerosis. Profiling relied on immunoSEQ multiplex PCR, and the TCRdb table lists in-frame clones only, not all of them. Of about 38,000 clones in the sample, about 92% were seen once. The sequenced sample was CD8+ T cells from peripheral blood mononuclear cells, obtained in the third trimester of pregnancy. Receptors were obtained from a female donor with multiple sclerosis, enrolled in a pregnancy study.

The chain couples TRBV19 to TRBJ1-4; D remains unclear. The CDR3 has 14 amino acids. Trimming removed 5 bases from V and 5 bases from J, with 12 bases in between. Germline loops: CDR1 LNHDA, CDR2 SQIVND (reference sequence). The CDR3 nucleotides are TGTGCCAGTAGTTCAAGCGGCTTGAATGAAAAACTGTTTTTT. Encoded protein: CASSSSGLNEKLFF. Supplemented by reference TRBV19 and TRBJ1-4, the full variable domain reads DGGITQSPKYLFRKEGQNVTLSCEQNLNHDAMYWYRQDPGQGLRLIYYSQIVNDFQKGDIAEGYSVSREKKESFPLTVTSAQKNPTAFYLCASSSSGLNEKLFFGSGTQLSVL.

The chain links TRBV27 to TRBJ2-3; D perhaps matches TRBD1 (5 bases). Looked up from germline, CDR1 is MNHEY and CDR2 is SMNVEV (reference sequence). The CDR3 spans 12 residues. V was pared by 8 bases and J by 10 bases, with 16 bases between. In DNA, the CDR3 is TGTGCCAGCGCTCTTTGGGGCTCTTCGCAGTATTTT. Its translation is CASALWGSSQYF.

A single count supports this clone. CDR3 nucleotides: TGTGCCAGCAGTCCGCGACAAATCATGAACACTGAAGCTTTCTTT. Translated, it gives CASSPRQIMNTEAFF. The chain links TRBV28 to TRBJ1-1; no definite D call. Germline CDR1 reads MDHEN; CDR2 reads SYDVKM. V was shortened by 5 bases and J by 0 bases, with 13 bases between the two germline ends. This CDR3 is built from 15 residues.

Here the CDR3 DNA reads TGCGCCAGCAGCCAAGAATGGCGGGGTCCGAACACTGAAGCTTTCTTT. Its protein is CASSQEWRGPNTEAFF. The chain uses TRBV4-1 and TRBJ1-1; D unclear. V was trimmed by 0 bases and J by 1 base, leaving 12 bases between them. Per germline, CDR1 MGHRA and CDR2 YSYEKL. The CDR3 contains 16 residues.

This clone was counted once. The chain joins TRBV11-3 to TRBJ2-3; D remains ambiguous. The CDR3 covers 12 residues. CDR1 and CDR2 from the germline V gene are SGHNT and YENEEA. Trimming cost V 5 bases and J 2 bases, with 5 bases left between them. The CDR3 region is CASSQHTDTQYF. CDR3 bases: TGTGCCAGCAGCCAACACACAGATACGCAGTATTTT.

This CDR3 reads CAWSRDRGYQPQHF. In nucleotides, the CDR3 is TGTGCCTGGAGTCGGGACAGGGGGTACCAGCCCCAGCATTTT. The chain combines TRBV30 with TRBJ1-5; 11 nucleotides agree with TRBD1. V shed 2 bases, J shed 7 bases, and the junction held 4 bases outside the gene matches. The CDR3 has 14 amino acids. Looked up from germline, CDR1 is GTSNPN and CDR2 is SVGIG (reference sequence).

V is TRBV29-1 and J is TRBJ1-2, with 8 bases that match TRBD1. Losses at the gene ends were 7 bases for V and 3 bases for J; bases not matched to a gene: 7. The CDR3 is 13 amino acids. Germline CDR1 reads SQVTM; CDR2 reads ANQGSEA. The CDR3 loop is CSAMTGEDYGYTF. Written as DNA, the CDR3 is TGCAGCGCAATGACAGGGGAGGACTATGGCTACACCTTC.

V and J are TRBV7-2 and TRBJ2-1; tentative D call: TRBD2 (6 bases). The CDR3 is made up of 14 amino acids. V was clipped by 7 bases and J by 0 bases, with 10 bases between them. The germline CDR1 and CDR2 sequences are SGHTA and FQGNSA. CDR3 in DNA: TGTGCCAGCATAGCGGATGACTCCTACAATGAGCAGTTCTTC. It is translated as CASIADDSYNEQFF.

This chain connects TRBV18 to TRBJ2-3, with D unclear. Germline V gives CDR1 KGHSH, CDR2 LQKENI. CDR3 length equals 12 residues. V lost 0 bases and J lost 5, with 3 bases in between. CDR3 region: CASSPPQDTQYF. The CDR3 DNA follows: TGTGCCAGCTCACCACCACAAGATACGCAGTATTTT.

This chain joins TRBV7-8 and TRBJ1-1, with 10 nucleotides matching TRBD1. From germline, CDR1 is SGHVS and CDR2 FQNEAQ. The length of the CDR3 is 14 residues. Trimming cost V 6 bases and J 5 bases; bases outside gene matches: 6. CDR3: CASSDRGRDTEAFF. The CDR3 nucleotides are TGTGCCAGCAGTGACAGGGGGCGGGATACTGAAGCTTTCTTT. Combining the CDR3 with reference TRBV7-8 and TRBJ1-1 gives the whole variable domain GAGVSQSPRYKVAKRGQDVALRCDPISGHVSLFWYQQALGQGPEFLTYFQNEAQLDKSGLPSDRFFAERPEGSVSTLKIQRTQQEDSAVYLCASSDRGRDTEAFFGQGTRLTVV.

V gene TRBV4-3 combines with J gene TRBJ2-7; 12 bases map to TRBD2. Germline values: CDR1 LGHNA, CDR2 YSLEER. J gave up 1 base and V 4 bases, and 11 bases lay outside the gene matches. The CDR3 is 18 amino acids. CDR3 region: CASSLSRTSGKGSYEQYF. Here the CDR3 DNA reads TGCGCCAGCAGCCTATCCAGGACTAGCGGGAAGGGATCCTACGAGCAGTACTTC.

The chain's CDR3 is CASSQDREYYGYTF. In nucleotides, the CDR3 is TGCGCCAGCAGCCAAGATAGGGAGTACTATGGCTACACCTTC. V usage is TRBV4-3 and J usage is TRBJ1-2; the D is unclear. Trimming stripped 0 bases from V and 3 bases from J, with 8 bases between. Germline V gives CDR1 LGHNA, CDR2 YSLEER. The CDR3 has 14 residues.

The chain employs TRBV7-9 and TRBJ2-7; 11 bases align to TRBD2. This CDR3 comprises 14 residues. CDR1 is SEHNR and CDR2 is FQNEAQ in the germline V gene (reference sequence). The V gene end was trimmed by 11 bases and the J gene end by 3 bases; junction bases not matched to a gene: 9. CDR3 bases: TGTGCCCTCCAGGGACTAGCGGAGGACTACGAGCAGTACTTC. Encoded protein: CALQGLAEDYEQYF. Together with reference TRBV7-9 and TRBJ2-7, the CDR3 gives the full variable domain: DTGVSQNPRHKITKRGQNVTFRCDPISEHNRLYWYRQTLGQGPEFLTYFQNEAQLEKSRLLSDRFSAERPKGSFSTLEIQRTEQGDSAMYLCALQGLAEDYEQYFGPGTRLTVT.

This chain links TRBV9 with TRBJ2-3; tentative D call: TRBD2 (6 bases). Trimming left V 4 bases short and J 4 bases short, with 16 bases between. CDR1 and CDR2 from the germline V gene are SGDLS and YYNGEE. The CDR3 covers 15 residues. As DNA, the CDR3 is TGTGCCAGCAGCTTACGCCCGGGAGTTGCAGATACGCAGTATTTT. Its translation: CASSLRPGVADTQYF.

This clone was recorded once. The chain is built from TRBV27 and TRBJ1-2; 8 bases are shared with TRBD1. Germline lookup yields CDR1 MNHEY and CDR2 SMNVEV (reference sequence). This CDR3 is built from 15 residues. Losses at the gene ends were 5 bases for V and 4 bases for J; bases not matched to a gene: 9. The CDR3 bases are TGTGCCAGCAGTCCTGGACAGGGCTATAGCTATGGCTACACCTTC. Its protein product is CASSPGQGYSYGYTF.

The chain couples TRBV6-5 to TRBJ2-2, with D perhaps matching TRBD2 (6 bases). The CDR3 is 15 amino acids. V was clipped by 6 bases and J by 3 bases, with 14 bases between them. Germline CDR1 reads MNHEY; CDR2 reads SVGAGI. The CDR3 coding sequence is TGTGCCAGCAGCCCAACCGGGGAGGACACCGGGGAGCTGTTTTTT. Protein sequence: CASSPTGEDTGELFF.

This clone showed up just once. Here the CDR3 DNA reads TGTGCCAGTAGTAGTCGGGACAGGGGGGCCTACGAGCAGTACTTC. It translates to CASSSRDRGAYEQYF. This rearrangement joins TRBV19 to TRBJ2-7; 11 bases are shared with TRBD1. There are 15 residues in the CDR3. Trimming cost V 4 bases and J 2 bases; bases outside gene matches: 4. The germline V gene has CDR1 LNHDA and CDR2 SQIVND (reference sequence).

This clone was counted ten times or more. The rearrangement uses TRBV15 and TRBJ2-6; tentative D call: TRBD1 (5 bases). Germline V gene sequence: CDR1 LNHNV, CDR2 YYDKDF (reference sequence). The CDR3 sequence is 17 residues long. Trimming took 0 bases from V and 2 from J, leaving 11 bases between them. CDR3 amino acids: CATSRDSPGTGANVLTF. The CDR3 nucleotides are TGTGCCACCAGCAGAGATAGCCCAGGGACTGGGGCCAACGTCCTGACTTTC.

The V gene is TRBV19, the J gene TRBJ2-7, with 8 bases matching TRBD2. The CDR3 runs to 14 residues. J lost 7 bases, V lost 5 bases, and 10 bases had no gene match. The germline V gene encodes CDR1 LNHDA and CDR2 SQIVND (reference sequence). CDR3 coding DNA: TGTGCCAGTAGTCCCAGCGGGAGCGGCTTGGAGCAGTACTTC. Encoded protein: CASSPSGSGLEQYF. Variable domain in full (rest from reference TRBV19 and TRBJ2-7): DGGITQSPKYLFRKEGQNVTLSCEQNLNHDAMYWYRQDPGQGLRLIYYSQIVNDFQKGDIAEGYSVSREKKESFPLTVTSAQKNPTAFYLCASSPSGSGLEQYFGPGTRLTVT.

The rearrangement uses TRBV6-6 and TRBJ2-1; 11 bases are shared with TRBD1. The CDR3 is 12 amino acids. Germline loops: CDR1 MNHNY, CDR2 SVGAGI (reference sequence). J gave up 10 bases and V 8 bases, and 4 bases lay outside the gene matches. The CDR3 region has the DNA TGTGCCAGCCTGGGACAGGGGGGAGAGCAGTTCTTC. It is translated as CASLGQGGEQFF.

The V call is TRBV6-5, the J call TRBJ2-1; no clear D gene. This CDR3 spans 16 amino acids. CDR1 and CDR2 from the germline V gene are MNHEY and SVGAGI. Trimming left V 0 bases short and J 7 bases short, with 16 bases between. The CDR3 sequence is CASSYSGYSLENEQFF. In DNA form, the CDR3 reads TGTGCCAGCAGTTACTCAGGCTACTCCTTGGAGAATGAGCAGTTCTTC.

This chain connects TRBV7-9 to TRBJ1-2; TRBD1 matches at 12 bases. The CDR3 is 16 residues long. Per germline, CDR1 SEHNR and CDR2 FQNEAQ (reference sequence). The junction had 7 bases not matched to a gene; V was cut back by 4 bases and J by 4 bases. CDR3 in amino acids: CASSSTGTGGGYGYTF. CDR3 coding DNA: TGTGCCAGCAGCTCAACCGGGACAGGGGGCGGCTATGGCTACACCTTC.

The chain links TRBV27 to TRBJ2-5; D remains ambiguous. The CDR3 is 12 residues long. Germline V gene lookup returns CDR1 MNHEY and CDR2 SMNVEV (reference sequence). V gave up 8 bases and J gave up 1 base, with 8 bases separating them. The CDR3 nucleotides read TGTGCCAGCGGTCTAGGCCAAGAGACCCAGTACTTC. Protein product: CASGLGQETQYF.

The gene calls are TRBV4-1 and TRBJ2-1, with D perhaps matching TRBD2 (5 bases). The CDR3 has 12 residues. Trimming cost V 1 base and J 8 bases, with 6 bases left between them. Germline V CDR1 and CDR2: MGHRA, YSYEKL. The CDR3 protein is CASSQGGYEQFF. For the CDR3, the DNA is TGCGCCAGCAGCCAAGGCGGGTATGAGCAGTTCTTC.